A single sample gave rise to the 17 T cell receptor beta chains below, sequenced in a study of T cells after yellow fever vaccination. TCRdb ran MiXCR on the 5' RACE reads and lists one entry per CDR3 protein. The sample has roughly 190,000 distinct CDR3 sequences, approximately 10% seen once. Sequences were derived from CD8+ T cells sorted from PBMCs, sampled 15 days after the yellow fever booster vaccination. These receptors originate from a man between 18 and 29 years old who received the YFV17D yellow fever vaccine.

This clonotype was observed many times. V gene TRBV5-1 combines with J gene TRBJ2-7; tentative D call: TRBD2 (5 bases). Trimming left V 0 bases short and J 3 bases short, with 10 bases between. CDR1 is SGHRS, CDR2 YFSETQ, per germline. The CDR3 loop spans 14 amino acids. This chain's CDR3 is CASSLGTGNYEQYF. CDR3 nucleotides: TGCGCCAGCAGCTTGGGGACGGGGAACTACGAGCAGTACTTC.

In its sample, this clonotype was seen a few times. The rearrangement links TRBV9 to TRBJ2-2; D gene uncertain. Germline V gives CDR1 SGDLS, CDR2 YYNGEE. Trimming removed 0 bases at V and 5 bases at J, with 8 bases between. The CDR3 covers 14 residues. The CDR3 nucleotides are TGTGCCAGCAGCGTAGCTGGACCGACCGGGGAGCTGTTTTTT. Translation gives CASSVAGPTGELFF.

This clonotype was detected ten times or more. The J gene is TRBJ2-2, the V gene TRBV27, with a possible D match to TRBD2 (5 bases). CDR1 MNHEY and CDR2 SMNVEV come from the germline V gene (reference sequence). This CDR3 contains 15 residues. The germline V and J ends were trimmed by 4 bases and 5 bases, with 14 bases remaining between them. Written as DNA, the CDR3 is TGTGCCAGCAGTTCCCTCAGGAGGAGGACCGGGGAGCTGTTTTTT. As protein: CASSSLRRRTGELFF.

The J gene is TRBJ2-3, the V gene TRBV11-2; the D gene is possibly TRBD2 (7 bases). CDR1 and CDR2 (germline): SGHAT, FQNNGV. The length of the CDR3 is 15 residues. V shed 6 bases and J shed 10 bases, with 23 bases lying between them. Written as DNA, the CDR3 is TGTGCCAGCAGTAGAGGGCGGGGGCCCTTAGAGCCGCAGTATTTT. It yields the protein CASSRGRGPLEPQYF. The variable domain in full, with the rest retrieved from reference TRBV11-2 and TRBJ2-3, is EAGVAQSPRYKIIEKRQSVAFWCNPISGHATLYWYQQILGQGPKLLIQFQNNGVVDDSQLPKDRFSAERLKGVDSTLKIQPAKLEDSAVYLCASSRGRGPLEPQYFGPGTRLTVL.

On this clonotype: The CDR3 end shows no conserved phenylalanine or tryptophan, and so a read error is likely. The DNA is left out, because the CDR3 cannot be placed on it with certainty; the CDR3 is given as TCRdb lists it. J is TRBJ2-7 and V is TRBV24-1. Counting both end residues, the CDR3 totals 8 amino acids. Germline V gene lookup returns CDR1 KGHDR and CDR2 SFDVKD. CDR3 amino acids: CATSDIDL.

The V gene is TRBV6-2 or TRBV6-3, the J gene TRBJ1-5; 9 bases agree with TRBD1. The CDR3 covers 15 residues. V trimming: 6 bases; J trimming: 7 bases; junction bases outside the gene matches: 10. From germline, CDR1 is MNHEY and CDR2 SVGEGT. The CDR3 sequence: CASSEPGQGNQPQHF. CDR3 nucleotide sequence: TGTGCCAGCAGCGAACCGGGACAGGGAAACCAGCCCCAGCATTTT.

The J gene is TRBJ2-7, the V gene TRBV4-1; D gene ambiguous. The V gene's germline CDR1 is MGHRA and CDR2 YSYEKL. V gave up 2 bases and J gave up 4 bases, with 12 bases separating them. The CDR3 sequence is 14 residues long. CDR3 protein: CASSQTSVGYEQYF. Written as DNA, the CDR3 is TGCGCCAGCAGCCAAACGTCGGTAGGATACGAGCAGTACTTC.

This clonotype was counted between two and nine times. J is TRBJ1-1 and V is TRBV7-8; D remains unclear. The V gene lost 5 bases and the J gene lost 2 bases, with 9 bases spanning the gap. CDR3 length: 13 amino acids. Germline V gives CDR1 SGHVS, CDR2 FQNEAQ. The CDR3 loop reads CASSQYKNTEAFF. The CDR3 DNA reads TGTGCCAGCAGCCAGTATAAAAACACTGAAGCTTTCTTT.

This clonotype appeared a few times. V and J are TRBV6-2 or TRBV6-3 and TRBJ1-5; 7 bases map to TRBD1. The V gene end was trimmed by 7 bases and the J gene end by 2 bases; junction bases not matched to a gene: 2. Per germline, CDR1 MNHEY and CDR2 SVGEGT. This CDR3 has 13 residues. The CDR3 spells CASTQGGNQPQHF. The CDR3 DNA reads as TGTGCCAGCACCCAGGGGGGCAATCAGCCCCAGCATTTT.

This clonotype was seen only once. The chain has TRBV19 and TRBJ1-2; 9 nucleotides line up with TRBD1. Germline assignment: CDR1 LNHDA and CDR2 SQIVND (reference sequence). V was clipped by 4 bases and J by 6 bases; unmatched bases: 6. The CDR3 sequence is 14 residues long. The CDR3, as DNA: TGTGCCAGTAGTAATGCACGGACAGGGGATGGCTACACCTTC. Its protein product is CASSNARTGDGYTF.

There are a few counts of this clonotype. The V and J genes are TRBV15 and TRBJ1-4; unclear D gene. V lost 1 base to trimming and J lost 6 bases, with 6 bases between them. CDR1 LNHNV and CDR2 YYDKDF come from the germline V gene (reference sequence). The CDR3 spans 13 residues. The CDR3, as DNA: TGTGCCACCAGCAGAGTTATAGATGAAAAACTGTTTTTT. Protein product: CATSRVIDEKLFF.

V and J are TRBV7-2 and TRBJ2-1; D may be TRBD1 (5 bases). This CDR3 is built from 18 residues. CDR1 is SGHTA and CDR2 is FQGNSA in the germline V gene. Deletions cut 6 bases from V and 0 bases from J, with 21 bases between. Here the CDR3 reads CASRGPFGNTSSYNEQFF. In DNA, the CDR3 is TGTGCCAGCAGGGGGCCTTTCGGAAACACCAGCTCCTACAATGAGCAGTTCTTC.

This clonotype has only a few counts. The V and J genes are TRBV9 and TRBJ2-7; TRBD2 aligns across 8 bases. Germline-derived CDR1 and CDR2 are SGDLS and YYNGEE. V lost 0 bases to trimming and J lost 5 bases; unmatched junction nucleotides: 7. This CDR3 comprises 15 residues. CDR3: CASSVGISGIDEQYF. The CDR3 DNA sequence: TGTGCCAGCAGCGTAGGAATTAGCGGGATAGACGAGCAGTACTTC.

The rearrangement uses TRBV27 and TRBJ1-2; TRBD1 might be the D (5 bases). In germline, CDR1 is MNHEY, CDR2 SMNVEV (reference sequence). CDR3 length equals 17 residues. Trimming left V 1 base short and J 6 bases short, with 21 bases between. CDR3: CASSLLGLGLGVNGYTF. In DNA form, the CDR3 reads TGTGCCAGCAGTTTATTGGGACTCGGATTAGGGGTTAATGGCTACACCTTC.

The chain uses TRBV4-3 and TRBJ1-5, with D perhaps TRBD1 (6 bases). Per the germline V gene, CDR1 is LGHNA and CDR2 is YSLEER. This CDR3 spans 15 amino acids. Trimming shortened V by 0 bases and J by 8 bases, and 14 bases separated the two germline ends. As DNA, the CDR3 is TGCGCCAGCAGCCAAGACCTCGGACAGACAAAGCCCCAGCATTTT. Amino acid sequence: CASSQDLGQTKPQHF.

This chain connects TRBV7-2 to TRBJ1-1; D perhaps matches TRBD1 (6 bases). The CDR3 has 12 residues. V was trimmed by 3 bases and J by 7 bases, leaving 9 bases between them. CDR1 and CDR2 (germline): SGHTA, FQGNSA. CDR3 nucleotide sequence: TGTGCCAGCAGCTTTCCCAGGGGTGAAGCTTTCTTT. Translation gives CASSFPRGEAFF.

This chain links TRBV2 with TRBJ1-3; maybe TRBD1 (5 bases). CDR3 length: 16 amino acids. Germline V CDR1 and CDR2: SNHLY, FYNNEI. Trimming pared 1 base from V and 0 bases from J, leaving 10 bases between. The CDR3 loop reads CASSEGRGSSGNTIYF. As DNA, the CDR3 is TGTGCCAGCAGTGAAGGGCGGGGGAGCTCTGGAAACACCATATATTTT.